This T cell receptor (beta chain) comes out of a study of control samples from healthy donors and cancer patients. In this sample, this clone turned up once. Assay used: immunoSEQ multiplex PCR; TCRdb lists only in-frame clones, some missing. Of about 110,000 clones detected, approximately 90% appear once; the ten largest clones hold less than 4%. The sample taken for sequencing was PBMCs. The clonotype comes from a woman aged 60-75 years with lung cancer.

The CDR3 DNA is TGTGCCAGCAGCGTAGATCACCACAGGGTAGAGACCCAGTACTTC. As protein: CASSVDHHRVETQYF. This chain uses TRBV9 with TRBJ2-5; TRBD1 might be the D (6 bases). This CDR3 region has 15 residues. V gave up 0 bases and J gave up 4 bases, with 13 bases separating them. CDR1 SGDLS and CDR2 YYNGEE come from the germline V gene.